This TCR beta chain was found in a study of cytomegalovirus exposure and HLA in healthy donors. Study background: Some 85 million unique TCRs, all from HLA-typed donors, were included in an early release of the data.

PCR employed 60 Vbeta and 13 Jbeta primers. The assay was immunoSEQ multiplex PCR, and TCRdb's table has in-frame clones only and misses some. The profile shows just under 70,000 clones, approximately 78% of them singletons. CDR3 length: 14 residues. The J segment lost 2 bases and the V segment lost 6 bases, leaving 7 bases of the junction unmatched. The germline CDR1 and CDR2 sequences are KGHSH and LQKENI. The chain combines TRBV18 with TRBJ2-7; TRBD2 aligns across 7 bases. The sample was PBMCs. The receptor was derived from a human donor in good health. This CDR3 is CASSFGGGTYEQYF. The CDR3 coding sequence is TGTGCCAGCTCTTTTGGCGGGGGAACCTACGAGCAGTACTTC.